This TCR beta chain was captured in a study of blood T cells in healthy people across ages. Then a second PCR, running about 7 to 11 cycles, was carried out with a sample-barcoded 5' primer and a J-beta primer mix. TCRdb reprocessed the 5' RACE reads via MiXCR and lists one record per CDR3 protein. Here the sample spans about 2 million distinct CDR3 sequences, around half being singletons. CDR1 and CDR2 from the germline V gene are SNHLY and FYNNEI. The CDR3 loop spans 13 amino acids. The V gene lost 6 bases and the J gene lost 0 bases, with 8 bases spanning the gap. The chain recombines TRBV2 with TRBJ2-5; D unresolved. Sequencing was carried out using blood. The receptor comes from a woman aged 40 to 50 in good health. CDR3 DNA sequence: TGTGCCAGCAGGACTCTGTACCAAGAGACCCAGTACTTC. This translates into CASRTLYQETQYF. The complete variable domain, with remaining parts taken from reference TRBV2 and TRBJ2-5, reads EPEVTQTPSHQVTQMGQEVILRCVPISNHLYFYWYRQILGQKVEFLVSFYNNEISEKSEIFDDQFSVERPDGSNFTLKIRSTKLEDSAMYFCASRTLYQETQYFGPGTRLLVL.